Listed below are T cell receptor beta chains from one sample, sequenced in a study of cytotoxic CD8 clonotypes in ibrutinib-treated CLL. Repertoires were generated with immunoSEQ multiplex PCR, while TCRdb's copy carries only in-frame clones and drops some. The sample lists fewer than 25,000 clones; about 64% were seen once. Source: PBMCs, taken after 24 months of ibrutinib treatment. These receptors were obtained from a human donor with chronic lymphocytic leukemia. The CDR3 runs from the conserved cysteine through the conserved F or W. Each record gives: clone size, V gene, J gene, D gene, CDR3 DNA, CDR3 protein. The D gene is left open where the match is weak. Some rows mark clone size as missing; the rest say once, few, many or name a class of expanded clone.

-	TRBV11-2	TRBJ2-7	-	TGTGCCAGCAGCTCCCTGAGCTTCCGGGAAGAGCAGTACTTC	CASSSLSFREEQYF
-	TRBV9	TRBJ1-6	-	TGTGCCAGCAGCCCAGGGATTATTAGTTCACCCCTCCACTTT	CASSPGIISSPLHF
-	TRBV19	TRBJ2-2	TRBD1	TGTGCCAGTAGTATGGGGACAGGGCTCGGCGGGGAGCTGTTTTTT	CASSMGTGLGGELFF
-	TRBV4-2	TRBJ1-2	-	TGTGCCAGCAGCGGGGCAGACTATGGCTACACCTTC	CASSGADYGYTF
-	TRBV11-2	TRBJ2-1	-	TGTGCCAGCAGCCAAGTGAGGCAGAGCCTCAATGAGCAGTTCTTC	CASSQVRQSLNEQFF
-	TRBV5-8	TRBJ1-4	-	TGTGCCAGTATCCCCTCGGGTAGCTCAGGGGCAACTAATGAAAAACTGTTTTTT	CASIPSGSSGATNEKLFF
-	TRBV7-9	TRBJ1-1	-	TGTGCCAGCGAAAAAACTGAAGCTTTCTTT	CASEKTEAFF
-	TRBV15	TRBJ2-7	-	TGTGCCACCAGCAGGGAACGAGTCGGGGAGCAGTACTTC	CATSRERVGEQYF
-	TRBV21-1	TRBJ1-5	-	-	CASSTEWGGGNQPQHF
-	TRBV5-4	TRBJ1-1	TRBD1	TGTGCCAGCAGCATAGACAGGGCGGGGAACACTGAAGCTTTCTTT	CASSIDRAGNTEAFF
-	TRBV5-1	TRBJ1-1	-	TGCGCCAGCAGCTGGGGCGGGATGGGGGCGGTGCAGGACACTGAAGCTTTCTTT	CASSWGGMGAVQDTEAFF
-	TRBV19	TRBJ1-2	-	TGTGCCAGTAGTTTTCACAGAGGGGGCTACACCTTC	CASSFHRGGYTF
few	TRBV5-1	TRBJ2-7	TRBD2	TGCGCCAGCAGCTCTGTAGCGGGGCGCGAGCAGTACTTC	CASSSVAGREQYF
-	TRBV29-1	TRBJ2-3	TRBD2	TGCAGCGTCTGGGGGGGGACTAGCACAGATACGCAGTATTTT	CSVWGGTSTDTQYF
-	TRBV9	TRBJ1-6	TRBD1	TGTGCCAGCAGCACCGGACAGGTCTATAATTCACCCCTCCACTTT	CASSTGQVYNSPLHF
medium-sized	TRBV7-9	TRBJ1-4	TRBD1	TGTGCCAGCAGCCTACCGGGACAGTATAATGAAAAACTGTTTTTT	CASSLPGQYNEKLFF
-	TRBV15	TRBJ2-7	TRBD1	TGTGCCACCAGCAGAGAGGGACAGGCCTACGAGCAGTACTTC	CATSREGQAYEQYF
-	TRBV7-9	TRBJ2-7	-	TGTGCCAGCAGCTTCCATACTTACGAGCAGTACTTC	CASSFHTYEQYF
-	TRBV12-5	TRBJ2-7	-	TGTGCTAGTGGTCTCCAGGGGTCTGACTACGAGCAGTACTTC	CASGLQGSDYEQYF
-	TRBV7-9	TRBJ2-7	-	TGTGCCAGCAGCCACCCCTTGAGTTTGGAACCCTACGAGCAGTACTTC	CASSHPLSLEPYEQYF
-	TRBV9	TRBJ1-1	-	TGTGCCAGCAGCGTAGCGAGGGGATTCACTGAAGCTTTCTTT	CASSVARGFTEAFF
-	TRBV7-2	TRBJ2-2	TRBD1	TGTGCCAGCAGCTTCAGGGGGCTGGGCGGGGAGCTGTTTTTT	CASSFRGLGGELFF
few	TRBV4-2	TRBJ2-7	-	TGTGCCAGCAGCCAAGGCGGAACCTACGAGCAGTACTTC	CASSQGGTYEQYF
-	TRBV11-2	TRBJ1-4	TRBD1	TGTGCCAGCAGCCGACAGGGCCTCGACGAAAAACTGTTTTTT	CASSRQGLDEKLFF
-	TRBV5-6	TRBJ1-1	-	TGTGCCAGCAGCTTGGAGTTGGTAAGCGCGAACACTGAAGCTTTCTTT	CASSLELVSANTEAFF
-	TRBV5-4	TRBJ2-7	TRBD2	TGTGCCAGCAGCGTGCGGGGGAGGAGCTCCTACGAGCAGTACTTC	CASSVRGRSSYEQYF
-	TRBV5-6	TRBJ2-2	-	TGTGCCAGCAGCTTGTACGGGAACACCGGGGAGCTGTTTTTT	CASSLYGNTGELFF
-	TRBV27	TRBJ2-5	-	TGTGCCAGCAGTAACCGGGGACTTTTGGAGACCCAGTACTTC	CASSNRGLLETQYF
once	TRBV5-6	TRBJ1-2	-	TGTGCCAGCAGCACAGGGCAGCGCTATGGCTACACCTTC	CASSTGQRYGYTF
once	TRBV7-9	TRBJ2-7	-	TGTGCCAGCAGCTTAGTCTTAAGATCCTACGAGCAGTACTTC	CASSLVLRSYEQYF
-	TRBV27	TRBJ1-1	-	TGTGCCAGCAGTCCGAGACAGGACCTTACTGAAGCTTTCTTT	CASSPRQDLTEAFF
-	TRBV10-1	TRBJ1-2	TRBD1	TGCGCCAGCAGTGAGTCGCCCTCGGACAGGGGGCTTAGCTATGGCTACACCTTC	CASSESPSDRGLSYGYTF
-	TRBV19	TRBJ1-3	TRBD1	TGTGCCAGTAGTAGGAATACAGGGGACGGAAACACCATATATTTT	CASSRNTGDGNTIYF
-	TRBV6-5	TRBJ1-5	TRBD1	TGTGCCAGCAGCCCGACAGGGAGAAGGCAGGCCCAGCATTTT	CASSPTGRRQAQHF
-	TRBV5-1	TRBJ2-2	-	TGCGCCAGCATACAGGGCGCCCGGACTGACACCGGGGAGCTGTTTTTT	CASIQGARTDTGELFF
-	TRBV2	TRBJ2-2	TRBD1	TGTGCCAGCCGGGACAGGGCGAACACCGGGGAGCTGTTTTTT	CASRDRANTGELFF
-	TRBV6-6	TRBJ2-5	-	TGTGCCAGCTCCTCAGGAGTAGAAGAGACCCAGTACTTC	CASSSGVEETQYF
-	TRBV18	TRBJ1-2	-	TGTGCCAGCTCACCCACACTTTCTAGAGGGGGTGGCTATGGCTACACCTTC	CASSPTLSRGGGYGYTF
-	TRBV7-8	TRBJ1-5	-	TGTGCCAGCAGCCCACGGGGACTTTTATCCCAGCATTTT	CASSPRGLLSQHF
-	TRBV19	TRBJ2-7	TRBD2	TGTGCCAGTAGTCCTCAAGCGGGGGGCTCCTACGAGCAGTACTTC	CASSPQAGGSYEQYF
-	TRBV29-1	TRBJ2-2	TRBD2	TGCAGCGTTGCGGGGGGGCCTGGGACCGGGGAGCTGTTTTTT	CSVAGGPGTGELFF
-	TRBV7-9	TRBJ2-7	-	TGTGCCAGCAGCCGTTTTATCAGAGTCCAAGAGTCCTACGAGCAGTACTTC	CASSRFIRVQESYEQYF
-	TRBV7-9	TRBJ2-3	-	TGTGCCAGCAGCTCCCCGCGGGCGGCGGGCGCTAGCACAGATACGCAGTATTTT	CASSSPRAAGASTDTQYF
-	TRBV27	TRBJ2-2	TRBD1	TGTGCCAGCAGTTTAACCATCCAACAGGGGGCGCCGCGGCTGTTTTTT	CASSLTIQQGAPRLFF
-	TRBV5-6	TRBJ2-2	TRBD1	TGTGCCAGCAGCTTGCTCCCACAGGGGGCAGAGGACACCGGGGAGCTGTTTTTT	CASSLLPQGAEDTGELFF